A single sample is the source of the 27 T cell receptor beta chains below, sequenced in a study of T cell changes during pregnancy in multiple sclerosis. This table comes from immunoSEQ multiplex PCR, and its TCRdb copy is limited to in-frame clones, with some not included. The data contain around 70,000 clones, 85% to 95% of them singletons. The material was peripheral blood, obtained before pregnancy. The source of these receptors is a female donor with multiple sclerosis, enrolled in a pregnancy study.

The chain joins TRBV27 to TRBJ2-7; D uncertain. Germline V gene sequence: CDR1 MNHEY, CDR2 SMNVEV (reference sequence). The V and J ends lost 2 bases and 2 bases respectively, with 10 bases between them. The CDR3 covers 14 residues. CDR3 sequence reads: CASSLNSFAYEQYF. The CDR3 DNA sequence: TGTGCCAGCAGTTTAAACAGCTTTGCCTACGAGCAGTACTTC.

The chain joins TRBV10-3 to TRBJ2-7, with a tentative D call TRBD1 (5 bases). This CDR3 spans 13 amino acids. V shed 2 bases and J shed 0 bases, with 5 bases lying between them. Germline CDR1 and CDR2: ENHRY and SYGVKD. The CDR3 DNA follows: TGTGCCATCAGTGAGGACAGCTCCTACGAGCAGTACTTC. Translated: CAISEDSSYEQYF.

The V and J genes are TRBV5-6 and TRBJ2-2; 14 nucleotides line up with TRBD2. The trim removed 5 bases at V and 8 bases at J, leaving 8 bases unmatched. The CDR3 sequence is 16 residues long. CDR1 SGHDT and CDR2 YYEEEE come from the germline V gene. The CDR3 spells CASRLRTSGRSGELFF. CDR3 bases: TGTGCCAGCAGGCTAAGGACTAGCGGGAGGTCTGGGGAGCTGTTTTTT.

This chain links TRBV25-1 with TRBJ2-1; 11 bases are a match to TRBD2. The CDR3 consists of 13 residues. J lost 7 bases, V lost 7 bases, and 3 bases had no gene match. Germline V CDR1 and CDR2: MGHDK, SYGVNS. CDR3 loop: CASIRTSGNEQFF. CDR3 bases: TGTGCCAGCATACGGACTAGCGGGAATGAGCAGTTCTTC. Full variable domain (missing parts from reference TRBV25-1 and TRBJ2-1): EADIYQTPRYLVIGTGKKITLECSQTMGHDKMYWYQQDPGMELHLIHYSYGVNSTEKGDLSSESTVSRIRTEHFPLTLESARPSHTSQYLCASIRTSGNEQFFGPGTRLTVL.

The V gene is TRBV11-1, the J gene TRBJ2-1, with 8 bases aligning to TRBD1. V was clipped by 5 bases and J by 9 bases; unmatched bases: 6. The CDR3 runs to 13 residues. The germline gives CDR1 SGHAT, CDR2 FQDESV (reference sequence). CDR3 sequence (DNA): TGTGCCAGCAGCCTGACAGGGGTGATTGAGCAGTTCTTC. Amino acids: CASSLTGVIEQFF.

The rearrangement uses TRBV14 and TRBJ1-2, with 7 nucleotides matching TRBD1. CDR1 SGHDN and CDR2 FVKESK come from the germline V gene. The CDR3 contains 13 residues. The V segment lost 4 bases and the J segment 5 bases; nucleotides outside the gene matches: 4. The CDR3 DNA sequence: TGTGCCAGCAGCCGTGACAGGGATTATGGCTACACCTTC. It codes for CASSRDRDYGYTF. The variable domain in full, with the rest retrieved from reference TRBV14 and TRBJ1-2, is EAGVTQFPSHSVIEKGQTVTLRCDPISGHDNLYWYRRVMGKEIKFLLHFVKESKQDESGMPNNRFLAERTGGTYSTLKVQPAELEDSGVYFCASSRDRDYGYTFGSGTRLTVV.

This chain uses TRBV28 with TRBJ1-2, with 7 bases identical to TRBD1. Germline V gene sequence: CDR1 MDHEN, CDR2 SYDVKM. The CDR3 runs 15 residues. The ends lost 7 bases at V and 2 bases at J; junction bases unmatched: 10. The CDR3 sequence is CASTPFDRENYGYTF. The CDR3 DNA sequence: TGTGCCAGCACCCCTTTCGACAGGGAGAACTATGGCTACACCTTC.

The chain has TRBV7-6 and TRBJ2-7; D may be TRBD1 (5 bases). The length of the CDR3 is 13 residues. Germline V CDR1 and CDR2: SGHVS, FNYEAQ. V lost 1 base and J lost 7, with 11 bases in between. The CDR3 sequence: CASSLVPPGEQYF. The CDR3 DNA follows: TGTGCCAGCAGCTTAGTTCCCCCAGGGGAGCAGTACTTC. The whole variable domain, remainder taken from reference TRBV7-6 and TRBJ2-7, is GAGVSQSPRYKVTKRGQDVALRCDPISGHVSLYWYRQALGQGPEFLTYFNYEAQQDKSGLPNDRFSAERPEGSISTLTIQRTEQRDSAMYRCASSLVPPGEQYFGPGTRLTVT.

This sequence joins TRBV5-1 and TRBJ2-7, with D possibly matching TRBD2 (6 bases). V lost 0 bases and J 0 bases, leaving 10 bases between the germline ends. Germline V CDR1 and CDR2: SGHRS, YFSETQ. CDR3 length equals 15 residues. The CDR3 DNA reads TGCGCCAGCAGCTTGGGGTGGGGACTCTCCTACGAGCAGTACTTC. It is translated as CASSLGWGLSYEQYF.

The gene calls are TRBV4-2 and TRBJ1-5, with TRBD1 matching over 7 bases. Germline V gives CDR1 LGHNA, CDR2 YNFKEQ. V gave up 4 bases and J gave up 0 bases; unmatched junction bases: 3. This CDR3 has 15 residues. CDR3 in amino acids: CASSPRDSSNQPQHF. The CDR3 nucleotides read TGTGCCAGCAGCCCCCGGGACAGTAGCAATCAGCCCCAGCATTTT.

The J gene is TRBJ2-3, the V gene TRBV29-1; 10 bases line up with TRBD2. The CDR3 extends over 13 amino acids. Germline V gene sequence: CDR1 SQVTM, CDR2 ANQGSEA. Trimming removed 2 bases from V and 6 bases from J; junction bases left unmatched: 2. The CDR3 loop is CSVERAGGDTQYF. Here the CDR3 DNA reads TGCAGCGTTGAACGAGCGGGAGGGGATACGCAGTATTTT.

V gene TRBV29-1 combines with J gene TRBJ1-5, with 7 bases fitting TRBD1. Germline assignment: CDR1 SQVTM and CDR2 ANQGSEA. This CDR3 has 13 amino acids. The V gene end was trimmed by 5 bases and the J gene end by 5 bases; junction bases not matched to a gene: 6. CDR3 coding DNA: TGCAGCGTTCAAGGGCAGGGGGATCAGCCCCAGCATTTT. This encodes CSVQGQGDQPQHF.

J is TRBJ1-1 and V is TRBV18; TRBD1 is a possible D gene (6 bases). V lost 3 bases, J lost 2 bases, and 13 bases lay in between. The CDR3 is 15 amino acids. In germline, CDR1 is KGHSH, CDR2 LQKENI. CDR3 DNA sequence: TGTGCCAGCTCACCCCGGGACAAGGGAAACACTGAAGCTTTCTTT. Residues: CASSPRDKGNTEAFF.

J is TRBJ1-2 and V is TRBV13, with D perhaps matching TRBD1 (6 bases). The CDR3 is 15 residues long. Germline V CDR1 and CDR2: PRHDT, FYEKMQ (reference sequence). The V gene lost 5 bases and the J gene lost 4 bases, with 17 bases spanning the gap. This CDR3 is CASSHFDTGFYGYTF. The CDR3 DNA is TGTGCCAGCAGCCACTTCGATACAGGGTTCTATGGCTACACCTTC.

This clone came up a few times. V gene TRBV23-1 combines with J gene TRBJ2-1; TRBD2 is a possible D gene (6 bases). TRBV23-1 is placed among ORFs of uncertain function. Trimming took off 3 bases at V and 4 bases at J, with 10 bases between the two ends. The CDR3 extends over 14 amino acids. CDR3 coding DNA: TGCGCCAGCAGTCAGCCGGGAGCATACAATGAGCAGTTCTTC. It specifies CASSQPGAYNEQFF.

This chain links TRBV29-1 with TRBJ2-5, with TRBD1 as a possible D gene (5 bases). The CDR3 is made up of 14 amino acids. Germline lookup yields CDR1 SQVTM and CDR2 ANQGSEA. The V end lost 5 bases, the J end lost 1 base, and 14 bases lay between the germline ends. In DNA form, the CDR3 reads TGCAGCGTTTTCCTGCCTGACAGCCAAGAGACCCAGTACTTC. Its translation is CSVFLPDSQETQYF.

The chain couples TRBV6-1 to TRBJ2-4; D may be TRBD2 (6 bases). CDR3 length: 15 amino acids. Germline CDR1 and CDR2: MNHNS and SASEGT. V lost 2 bases to trimming and J lost 9 bases, with 17 bases between them. The CDR3 protein is CASSEFDGRGSIQYF. The CDR3 coding sequence is TGTGCCAGCAGTGAATTCGACGGGAGAGGTAGCATTCAGTACTTC.

V gene TRBV7-9 combines with J gene TRBJ2-7, with D uncertain. The CDR3 consists of 12 residues. Trimming took off 4 bases at V and 5 bases at J, with 9 bases between the two ends. Germline assignment: CDR1 SEHNR and CDR2 FQNEAQ (reference sequence). CDR3 residues: CASSSLTHEQYF. CDR3 DNA: TGTGCCAGCAGCTCCCTGACTCACGAGCAGTACTTC.

The chain joins TRBV7-2 to TRBJ1-5; D is uncertain. Trimming pared 5 bases from V and 3 bases from J, leaving 5 bases between. The V gene's germline CDR1 is SGHTA and CDR2 FQGNSA. This CDR3 has 12 residues. The CDR3 region is CASSPFNQPQHF. The CDR3 DNA reads TGTGCCAGCAGCCCGTTCAATCAGCCCCAGCATTTT.

CDR3 in amino acids: CASSQGVADQETQYF. CDR3 in DNA: TGTGCCAGCAGCCAAGGGGTGGCGGATCAAGAGACCCAGTACTTC. The rearrangement links TRBV14 to TRBJ2-5; D is ambiguous. This CDR3 contains 15 residues. V was cut by 1 base and J by 2 bases, with 11 bases left in between. The germline V gene encodes CDR1 SGHDN and CDR2 FVKESK.

The chain joins TRBV7-9 to TRBJ1-2; possibly TRBD1 for D (6 bases). This CDR3 is 13 amino acids long. Germline V gene sequence: CDR1 SEHNR, CDR2 FQNEAQ (reference sequence). Trimming stripped 4 bases from V and 8 bases from J, with 14 bases between. The CDR3 region has the DNA TGTGCCAGCAGCTCCCGGTCCAGGGGAGGCTACACCTTC. The encoded protein is CASSSRSRGGYTF.

Of note for this clone: A junction boundary mismatches the germline segment, possibly from a read error. The gene calls are TRBV5-1 and TRBJ1-1; D gene ambiguous. CDR1 SGHRS and CDR2 YFSETQ come from the germline V gene. The length of the CDR3 is 15 residues. This CDR3 is CASSPEINAQREVVF. CDR3 nucleotides: TGCGCCAGCAGCCCCGAAATAAACGCTCAACGGGAGGTTGTCTTT.

CDR3 nucleotides: TGTGCCAGTAGTATAGGACAGGGGGTCCCCTACGAGCAGTACTTC. Residues: CASSIGQGVPYEQYF. The V call is TRBV19, the J call TRBJ2-7; 9 nucleotides agree with TRBD1. The germline V gene encodes CDR1 LNHDA and CDR2 SQIVND (reference sequence). The CDR3 is 15 amino acids. Trimming at V came to 1 base and at J to 2 bases, leaving 3 bases not matched to a gene.

The chain has TRBV6-5 and TRBJ2-7; TRBD1 agrees at 8 bases. The length of the CDR3 is 12 residues. Trimming took 5 bases from V and 3 from J; bases not matched to a gene: 0. The germline V gene encodes CDR1 MNHEY and CDR2 SVGAGI. In nucleotides, the CDR3 is TGTGCCAGCAGTGGACAGGGCTACGAGCAGTACTTC. It encodes CASSGQGYEQYF.

This clone was found once. The chain couples TRBV19 to TRBJ2-7, with a weak D call TRBD2 (7 bases). CDR1 and CDR2 (germline): LNHDA, SQIVND (reference sequence). V was cut by 6 bases and J by 5 bases, with 17 bases left in between. The CDR3 has 14 residues. CDR3 nucleotide sequence: TGTGCCAGTAGAGGGGGGGCAGTAAAGAACGAGCAGTACTTC. This encodes CASRGGAVKNEQYF.

V gene TRBV15 combines with J gene TRBJ2-5, with 9 bases lining up with TRBD2. Unmatched junction bases numbered 11, after V lost 5 bases and J lost 4 bases. This CDR3 is built from 16 residues. Looked up from germline, CDR1 is LNHNV and CDR2 is YYDKDF (reference sequence). The CDR3 loop reads CATSPEGGRARETQYF. CDR3 sequence (DNA): TGTGCCACCAGCCCAGAGGGCGGGAGGGCCCGAGAGACCCAGTACTTC.

This clone was found once. The chain combines TRBV21-1 with TRBJ2-5; TRBD2, the table's D call, lacks a check against the DNA. TRBV21-1 is given as a pseudogene. The CDR3 sequence is 17 residues long. The chain's CDR3 is CASSKALYSDGEETQYF. The CDR3, as DNA: TGTGCCAGCAGCAAAGCGCTTTACTCCGATGGGGAGGAGACCCAGTACTTC.